The 28 T cell receptor beta chains given below trace back to one sample, sequenced in a study of identical twins. MiXCR, applied by TCRdb to the 5' RACE reads, yields one record per CDR3 protein. The sample holds some 790,000 distinct CDR3 sequences, over 15% seen once. This same sample was also taken into another study, of T cells expressing NK-cell markers.

Material: PBMCs. All receptors come from a woman in her late teens or twenties in good health.

This clonotype showed up just a few times. This rearrangement joins TRBV29-1 to TRBJ2-2; D call uncertain. The CDR3 length is 14 residues. Germline V gene sequence: CDR1 SQVTM, CDR2 ANQGSEA. The V and J ends lost 6 bases and 6 bases respectively, with 17 bases between them. The CDR3 coding sequence is TGCAGCGTACACGACCCCGCTCGGGCCGGGGAGCTGTTTTTT. This codes for CSVHDPARAGELFF.

The rearrangement joins TRBV12-3 or TRBV12-4 to TRBJ2-5, with a tentative D call TRBD1 (5 bases). CDR3 length: 15 residues. The ends were cut back, 2 bases at V and 5 bases at J, with 15 bases in the middle. CDR3 nucleotides: TGTGCCAGCAGTTTATCGGACAAGGTGGGGGAGACCCAGTACTTC. Protein product: CASSLSDKVGETQYF.

The CDR3 nucleotides are TGTGCCAGCAGCTTAGGAGTCGATCAAGAGACCCAGTACTTC. Translation: CASSLGVDQETQYF. The chain links TRBV11-2 to TRBJ2-5; D ambiguous. This CDR3 contains 14 residues. Trimming pared 1 base from V and 2 bases from J, leaving 8 bases between. Germline V lookup: CDR1 SGHAT, CDR2 FQNNGV. The full variable domain, its missing parts supplied by reference TRBV11-2 and TRBJ2-5, is EAGVAQSPRYKIIEKRQSVAFWCNPISGHATLYWYQQILGQGPKLLIQFQNNGVVDDSQLPKDRFSAERLKGVDSTLKIQPAKLEDSAVYLCASSLGVDQETQYFGPGTRLLVL.

A few counts support this clonotype. The J gene is TRBJ2-1, the V gene TRBV7-6; no clear D gene. Germline lookup yields CDR1 SGHVS and CDR2 FNYEAQ. This CDR3 region has 14 residues. Trimming left V 3 bases short and J 5 bases short, with 11 bases between. The CDR3 is CASSFLDGNNEQFF. The CDR3, as DNA: TGTGCCAGCAGCTTTCTGGACGGAAACAATGAGCAGTTCTTC.

Ten or more counts support this clonotype. The rearrangement joins TRBV12-3 or TRBV12-4 to TRBJ2-1; no firm D call. The CDR3 spans 14 residues. V lost 1 base and J lost 3, with 7 bases in between. The CDR3 protein is CASSLVRIYNEQFF. The CDR3 bases are TGTGCCAGCAGTTTAGTAAGAATCTACAATGAGCAGTTCTTC.

This chain joins TRBV19 and TRBJ2-1, with TRBD2 matching 9 bases. This CDR3 has 15 amino acids. Germline-derived CDR1 and CDR2 are LNHDA and SQIVND (reference sequence). Trimming took 8 bases from V and 2 from J; bases not matched to a gene: 7. The chain's CDR3 is CASSPSGATYNEQFF. CDR3 in DNA: TGTGCCAGTTCTCCTAGCGGGGCTACCTACAATGAGCAGTTCTTC.

This clonotype came up many times. The chain recombines TRBV7-2 with TRBJ1-1; 8 nucleotides align to TRBD1. Germline values: CDR1 SGHTA, CDR2 FQGNSA. Trimming took 5 bases from V and 8 from J; bases not matched to a gene: 7. The CDR3 contains 13 residues. The CDR3 spells CASSPFGQGEAFF. CDR3 coding DNA: TGTGCCAGCAGCCCATTCGGACAGGGCGAAGCTTTCTTT.

This chain uses TRBV24-1 with TRBJ2-2; D not certain. Germline V gives CDR1 KGHDR, CDR2 SFDVKD. V was pared by 6 bases and J by 2 bases, with 3 bases between. The CDR3 totals 12 residues. CDR3: CATSSNTGELFF. For the CDR3, the DNA is TGTGCCACCAGTTCTAACACCGGGGAGCTGTTTTTT.

In its sample, this clonotype was seen many times. The rearrangement uses TRBV5-1 and TRBJ2-2; D is unresolved. Germline-derived CDR1 and CDR2 are SGHRS and YFSETQ. This CDR3 spans 13 amino acids. V lost 0 bases and J lost 5, with 5 bases in between. The CDR3 coding sequence is TGCGCCAGCAGCTTGGCTCAGACCGGGGAGCTGTTTTTT. It encodes CASSLAQTGELFF.

This clonotype was counted only a few times. The CDR3 sequence is CASSQEGVAQYF. Written as DNA, the CDR3 is TGTGCCAGCAGCCAAGAAGGGGTGGCGCAGTATTTT. The V call is TRBV4-2, the J call TRBJ2-3, with a possible D match to TRBD1 (5 bases). V lost 0 bases and J 10 bases, leaving 8 bases between the germline ends. Germline V gene lookup returns CDR1 LGHNA and CDR2 YNFKEQ. This CDR3 has 12 residues.

This clonotype was recorded at least ten times. The CDR3 loop reads CSASADNSYEQYF. Written as DNA, the CDR3 is TGCAGTGCTAGTGCGGACAACTCCTACGAGCAGTACTTC. The chain employs TRBV20-1 and TRBJ2-7; TRBD1 is a possible D gene (5 bases). The CDR3 consists of 13 residues. V lost 3 bases and J lost 0, with 9 bases in between. The germline V gene has CDR1 DFQATT and CDR2 SNEGSKA (reference sequence).

The chain is built from TRBV3-1 and TRBJ1-2; weak D call: TRBD1 (5 bases). This CDR3 comprises 13 residues. The ends were cut back, 5 bases at V and 6 bases at J, with 13 bases in the middle. The V gene's germline CDR1 is LGHDT and CDR2 YNNKEL (reference sequence). The CDR3 bases are TGTGCCAGCAGCGGGGACGGACTAAATGGCTACACCTTC. Translated, it gives CASSGDGLNGYTF.

V usage is TRBV20-1 and J usage is TRBJ1-6; TRBD1 agrees at 8 bases. Germline V gene lookup returns CDR1 DFQATT and CDR2 SNEGSKA (reference sequence). The CDR3 totals 14 residues. The trim removed 5 bases at V and 6 bases at J, leaving 6 bases unmatched. CDR3 residues: CSASPGQVNSPLHF. Here the CDR3 DNA reads TGCAGTGCTTCCCCGGGACAGGTTAATTCACCCCTCCACTTT.

The chain combines TRBV20-1 with TRBJ1-1, with D uncertain. V lost 5 bases to trimming and J lost 7 bases, with 14 bases between them. CDR3 length: 12 residues. The germline CDR1 and CDR2 sequences are DFQATT and SNEGSKA (reference sequence). CDR3 sequence (DNA): TGCAGTGCTCGGGAATCAGTGGGTGAAGCTTTCTTT. Translated, it gives CSARESVGEAFF.

This sequence joins TRBV12-5 and TRBJ1-4, with 8 nucleotides matching TRBD1. Per germline, CDR1 LGHNT and CDR2 FRNRAP. Unmatched junction bases numbered 2, after V lost 4 bases and J lost 4 bases. The CDR3 is made up of 14 amino acids. CDR3 region: CASGSGQDNEKLFF. The DNA of the CDR3 is TGTGCTAGTGGTTCGGGACAGGATAATGAAAAACTGTTTTTT.

This clonotype was seen at least ten times. The DNA of the CDR3 is TGTGCCAGTAGTAAGACGAACACCGGGGAGCTGTTTTTT. It codes for CASSKTNTGELFF. The chain uses TRBV19 and TRBJ2-2; D unclear. This CDR3 has 13 residues. Trimming took off 4 bases at V and 0 bases at J, with 3 bases between the two ends. The germline CDR1 and CDR2 sequences are LNHDA and SQIVND (reference sequence).

CDR3 in amino acids: CAISPHRDQETQYF. The DNA of the CDR3 is TGTGCCATCAGCCCACACAGGGATCAAGAGACCCAGTACTTC. V usage is TRBV10-3 and J usage is TRBJ2-5, with a weak D call TRBD1 (6 bases). The ends were cut back, 6 bases at V and 2 bases at J, with 13 bases in the middle. Germline lookup yields CDR1 ENHRY and CDR2 SYGVKD. This CDR3 contains 14 residues.

The chain employs TRBV29-1 and TRBJ2-1; 16 nucleotides match TRBD2. Germline trimming cut 0 bases from V and 9 bases from J; bases unmatched to any gene: 11. The CDR3 covers 18 residues. The germline V gene has CDR1 SQVTM and CDR2 ANQGSEA. This CDR3 reads CSVEDRGTSGGAWVEQFF. The CDR3 coding sequence is TGCAGCGTTGAAGATCGCGGGACTAGCGGGGGGGCGTGGGTTGAGCAGTTCTTC.

The CDR3 bases are TGCAGTGCTAGTGCGGGGGGGCCTACAGATACGCAGTATTTT. Protein: CSASAGGPTDTQYF. This rearrangement joins TRBV20-1 to TRBJ2-3, with 9 bases lining up with TRBD2. Looked up from germline, CDR1 is DFQATT and CDR2 is SNEGSKA (reference sequence). The CDR3 covers 14 residues. The V segment lost 3 bases and the J segment 3 bases; nucleotides outside the gene matches: 4.

The sample holds many counts of this clonotype. The chain couples TRBV6-4 to TRBJ2-6; D is ambiguous. This CDR3 contains 16 residues. V was trimmed by 3 bases and J by 0 bases, leaving 9 bases between them. Looked up from germline, CDR1 is MRHNA and CDR2 is SNTAGT. CDR3 protein: CASSEGGNSGANVLTF. DNA of the CDR3: TGTGCCAGCAGTGAGGGCGGCAACTCTGGGGCCAACGTCCTGACTTTC.

Only a few counts were recorded for this clonotype. The rearrangement joins TRBV12-3 or TRBV12-4 to TRBJ1-1, with 7 positions matching TRBD1. The CDR3 loop spans 17 amino acids. The ends lost 4 bases at V and 2 bases at J; junction bases unmatched: 13. In DNA, the CDR3 is TGTGCCAGCAGTTCCTCCGGGACAGCCCCACTAAACACTGAAGCTTTCTTT. Its protein is CASSSSGTAPLNTEAFF.

This clonotype was counted a few times. The chain uses TRBV29-1 and TRBJ2-2; D is unclear. From germline, CDR1 is SQVTM and CDR2 ANQGSEA. Trimming took 4 bases from V and 6 from J, leaving 12 bases between them. The CDR3 totals 13 residues. The DNA for the CDR3 is TGCAGCGTTGCGGACGTTAGGGCCGGGGAGCTGTTTTTT. It is translated as CSVADVRAGELFF.

The chain joins TRBV7-9 to TRBJ2-4; 9 bases map to TRBD2. In germline, CDR1 is SEHNR, CDR2 FQNEAQ (reference sequence). Trimming removed 2 bases from V and 6 bases from J; junction bases left unmatched: 11. There are 17 residues in the CDR3. CDR3 region: CASSLMWAGGPRNIQYF. In DNA form, the CDR3 reads TGTGCCAGCAGCTTAATGTGGGCGGGAGGGCCACGAAACATTCAGTACTTC.

This clonotype was seen more than once but under ten times. The chain links TRBV5-1 to TRBJ2-1; unclear D gene. V lost 2 bases and J 5 bases, leaving 5 bases between the germline ends. The CDR3 is 12 amino acids. Germline V gene lookup returns CDR1 SGHRS and CDR2 YFSETQ. Here the CDR3 reads CASSFLDNEQFF. Written as DNA, the CDR3 is TGCGCCAGCAGCTTCCTGGACAATGAGCAGTTCTTC.

This clonotype has a count of ten or more. J is TRBJ1-6 and V is TRBV20-1; D remains ambiguous. The CDR3 runs 13 residues. The ends were cut back, 6 bases at V and 8 bases at J, with 14 bases in the middle. Germline assignment: CDR1 DFQATT and CDR2 SNEGSKA (reference sequence). The CDR3 is CSAREQLDSPLHF. The CDR3 DNA follows: TGCAGTGCCCGGGAACAACTGGATTCACCCCTCCACTTT.

The chain is built from TRBV7-9 and TRBJ2-5, with 12 bases that match TRBD2. The CDR3 totals 17 residues. V was pared by 0 bases and J by 5 bases, with 7 bases of the junction left unmatched. CDR1 is SEHNR, CDR2 FQNEAQ, per germline (reference sequence). CDR3 sequence reads: CASSLARTSGTRETQYF. The DNA for the CDR3 is TGTGCCAGCAGCTTAGCTCGGACTAGCGGGACTCGCGAGACCCAGTACTTC.

This clonotype was seen a few times. V and J are TRBV4-3 and TRBJ2-3; D possibly corresponds to TRBD2 (5 bases). The ends were cut back, 2 bases at V and 4 bases at J, with 22 bases in the middle. Germline V gene data show CDR1 as LGHNA and CDR2 as YSLEER. The CDR3 covers 18 residues. CDR3 in amino acids: CASSQQSADGGVPDTQYF. CDR3 nucleotides: TGCGCCAGCAGCCAACAGTCGGCGGACGGAGGAGTACCAGATACGCAGTATTTT.

To note about this clonotype: At one end the junction does not follow the germline gene, possibly because of a read error. The V gene is TRBV5-6, the J gene TRBJ1-2; D perhaps matches TRBD1 (6 bases). Germline CDR1 is SGHDT and CDR2 is YYEEEE. This CDR3 has 11 amino acids. CDR3 sequence reads: CASSYYDRLAF. In nucleotides, the CDR3 is TGTGCCAGCAGCTATTACGACAGGCTCGCCTTC.